Shown below are 15 T cell receptor delta chains from a single sample sequenced in a study of gamma-delta T cells after stem cell transplantation. TCRdb processed the RT-PCR reads again with the CATT caller. The sample includes approximately 1,600 delta-chain clones, 8.5% to 10% of them seen just once. Sample: gamma-delta T cells. Every receptor here comes from a human donor. It is not recorded whose cells these are; they may come from a transplant donor.

A few counts support this clone. Possible read error: a much larger clone is one base away. The V call is TRDV2, the J call TRDJ1; TRDD3 agrees at 8 bases. Unmatched junction bases numbered 7, after V lost 5 bases and J lost 0 bases. CDR1 GEAIGNYY and CDR2 EKD come from the germline V gene. The CDR3 covers 15 residues. This chain's CDR3 is CACGTLLGDTDKLIF. CDR3 in DNA: TGTGCCTGTGGCACACTACTGGGGGACACCGATAAACTCATCTTT.

This clone has a handful of counts. This rearrangement joins TRDV2 to TRDJ1; D ambiguous. V lost 3 bases and J 0 bases, leaving 13 bases between the germline ends. This CDR3 is built from 15 residues. Germline V lookup: CDR1 GEAIGNYY, CDR2 EKD. The CDR3: CACDQSYGYTDKLIF. The CDR3, as DNA: TGTGCCTGTGACCAATCGTACGGATACACCGATAAACTCATCTTT.

The V gene is TRDV2, the J gene TRDJ1; 8 nucleotides agree with TRDD3. CDR1 is GEAIGNYY, CDR2 EKD, per germline. The junction had 11 bases not matched to a gene; V was cut back by 3 bases and J by 0 bases. The CDR3 spans 17 residues. The CDR3 reads CACDELGDLAYTDKLIF. CDR3 nucleotides: TGTGCCTGTGACGAGCTGGGGGACCTCGCGTACACCGATAAACTCATCTTT.

In regard to this clone: A far larger clone is only one base removed, so a read error is likely. This specimen includes other DNA sequences encoding the same CDR3. The chain recombines TRDV2 with TRDJ1, with TRDD3 matching over 7 bases. The CDR3 is made up of 15 amino acids. The V segment lost 4 bases and the J segment 3 bases; nucleotides outside the gene matches: 10. Germline V lookup: CDR1 GEAIGNYY, CDR2 EKD. The CDR3 region is CACEGLGDISDKLIF. CDR3 coding DNA: TGTGCCTGTGAGGGATTAGGGGATATCTCCGATAAACTCATCTTT.

This clone has just a few counts. This is likely an artifact of a read error, given a far larger clone one base away. The chain has TRDV2 and TRDJ2; 8 bases agree with TRDD3. In germline, CDR1 is GEAIGNYY, CDR2 EKD. CDR3 length equals 15 residues. V lost 6 bases, J lost 6 bases, and 11 bases stayed unmatched. In DNA form, the CDR3 reads TGTGCCTGTTACTCCGTACTGGGGGGGTCAGCACAACTCTTCTTT. It yields the protein CACYSVLGGSAQLFF.

About this clone: A read error likely explains why the TCRdb protein, taken from a much larger clone, differs from this DNA's translation at residue 15; the protein shown is translated from the DNA. This chain links TRDV2 with TRDJ1; a possible D gene is TRDD3 (6 bases). The CDR3 runs 16 residues. CDR1 and CDR2 (germline): GEAIGNYY, EKD. CDR3 coding DNA: TGTGCCTGTGACACCGTGGGGGGGTCGTACACCGATAAACTCACCTTT. Amino acids: CACDTVGGSYTDKLTF.

In this sample, this clone turned up a few times. TCRdb has a much larger clone's protein, which differs at residue 12 from the translation of this DNA, likely because of a read error; what is shown is the protein translated from the DNA. The chain combines TRDV2 with TRDJ1, with a tentative D call TRDD3 (6 bases). The length of the CDR3 is 16 residues. CDR1 is GEAIGNYY, CDR2 EKD, per germline. DNA of the CDR3: TGTGCCTGTGACACTGTAGGGGATCCGTACACCAATAAACTCATCTTT. Translation gives CACDTVGDPYTNKLIF.

This clone occurred a few times. This may arise from a read error, as a much more abundant clone is one base away. The chain employs TRDV2 and TRDJ3; D is ambiguous. The CDR3 is made up of 18 amino acids. Germline values: CDR1 GEAIGNYY, CDR2 EKD. Between the trimmed V and J ends, which lost 1 base and 0 bases, there was a span of 12 bases. In nucleotides, the CDR3 is TGTGCCTGTGACACGGTGATGGGCGGCTCCTGGGACACCCGACAGATGTTTTTC. Its protein is CACDTVMGGSWDTRQMFF.

This clone ranks as large (0.1 to 1%). This chain links TRDV2 with TRDJ1; 8 bases match TRDD3. CDR3 length equals 18 residues. J was trimmed by 0 bases and V by 0 bases; bases with no gene match: 11. Germline assignment: CDR1 GEAIGNYY and CDR2 EKD. In nucleotides, the CDR3 is TGTGCCTGTGACACCGTGAATACTGGGGGTCAGTACACCGATAAACTCATCTTT. This encodes CACDTVNTGGQYTDKLIF.

The genes are TRDV2 and TRDJ2; 13 bases are shared with TRDD3. J lost 12 bases, V lost 2 bases, and 14 bases had no gene match. The CDR3 extends over 17 amino acids. Germline assignment: CDR1 GEAIGNYY and CDR2 EKD. The CDR3 DNA reads TGTGCCTGTGACAACTTACTGGGGGATACGCGCACCTATAAACTCTTCTTT. Amino acid sequence: CACDNLLGDTRTYKLFF.

A few counts support this clone. The V call is TRDV2, the J call TRDJ1, with TRDD3 matching over 7 bases. Germline loops: CDR1 GEAIGNYY, CDR2 EKD. V dropped 0 bases and J dropped 0; count of bases not matched to a gene: 21. The CDR3 has 21 amino acids. This chain's CDR3 is CACDTVDPLGGGPPYTDKLIF. The DNA for the CDR3 is TGTGCCTGTGACACCGTGGATCCCCTTGGTGGGGGACCTCCCTACACCGATAAACTCATCTTT.

Within the sample, this clone is medium-sized. The chain couples TRDV2 to TRDJ1; TRDD3 agrees at 12 bases. With 0 bases clipped from V and 0 bases from J, the junction kept 13 bases outside the gene matches. This CDR3 is 20 amino acids long. Germline V lookup: CDR1 GEAIGNYY, CDR2 EKD. The CDR3 region has the DNA TGTGCCTGTGACACCGTAAATGTACTGGGGGATACTACGTACACCGATAAACTCATCTTT. This gives the protein CACDTVNVLGDTTYTDKLIF.

This clone was detected only a few times. The protein given by TCRdb reflects a much larger clone and differs at residue 12 from this DNA's translation, likely from a read error; the protein shown is the DNA's translation. This chain connects TRDV2 to TRDJ1, with 12 bases matching TRDD3. The J segment lost 6 bases and the V segment lost 1 base, leaving 8 bases of the junction unmatched. The CDR3 runs to 16 residues. Germline V CDR1 and CDR2: GEAIGNYY, EKD. The CDR3 DNA follows: TGTGCCTGTGACACGGTTTTACTGGGGGATACCTATAAACTCATCTTT. It translates to CACDTVLLGDTYKLIF.

This clone is judged medium-sized. The rearrangement joins TRDV2 to TRDJ1; TRDD3 matches 9 bases. Germline assignment: CDR1 GEAIGNYY and CDR2 EKD. J was trimmed by 0 bases and V by 3 bases; bases with no gene match: 10. The CDR3 has 17 residues. The CDR3 region has the DNA TGTGCCTGTGACCCCCTGGGGGATCCGTTAAACACCGATAAACTCATCTTT. It encodes CACDPLGDPLNTDKLIF.

By share, this clone counts as medium-sized. V and J are TRDV2 and TRDJ1, with 10 bases fitting TRDD3. The V and J ends lost 4 bases and 0 bases, in that order; junction bases with no gene match: 16. The CDR3 covers 19 residues. CDR1 and CDR2 from the germline V gene are GEAIGNYY and EKD. The CDR3 is CACEPLDTGGSPDTDKLIF. CDR3 nucleotide sequence: TGTGCCTGTGAACCGCTCGATACTGGGGGATCCCCTGACACCGATAAACTCATCTTT.